Reported below is one T cell receptor beta chain. In the authors' workflow: Using reference gene primer amplification, nucleated cell counts were estimated. TCRdb keeps only in-frame clones here, not all; method: immunoSEQ multiplex PCR. The V and J calls and clone size were taken over from that table, and D and trimming were inferred from the DNA. Among more than 200,000 clones listed, 88% were seen once. The sample originates from a study of blood T cell repertoires in COVID-19. Across the whole study: T cells, B-cell-depleted T cells, or PBMCs provided the cDNA or gDNA that served as material.

Per germline, CDR1 ENHRY and CDR2 SYGVKD. J gave up 0 bases and V 0 bases, and 7 bases lay outside the gene matches. The CDR3 loop spans 20 amino acids. The sequence was collected from a man between 65 and 85 years old with acute or convalescent COVID-19. The sample taken for sequencing was peripheral blood. This chain uses TRBV10-3 with TRBJ2-3, with TRBD2 matching 15 bases. Written as DNA, the CDR3 is TGTGCCATCAGTGAGTCGTGGAGGGGACTAGCGGGAGGCAGCACAGATACGCAGTATTTT. It specifies CAISESWRGLAGGSTDTQYF.